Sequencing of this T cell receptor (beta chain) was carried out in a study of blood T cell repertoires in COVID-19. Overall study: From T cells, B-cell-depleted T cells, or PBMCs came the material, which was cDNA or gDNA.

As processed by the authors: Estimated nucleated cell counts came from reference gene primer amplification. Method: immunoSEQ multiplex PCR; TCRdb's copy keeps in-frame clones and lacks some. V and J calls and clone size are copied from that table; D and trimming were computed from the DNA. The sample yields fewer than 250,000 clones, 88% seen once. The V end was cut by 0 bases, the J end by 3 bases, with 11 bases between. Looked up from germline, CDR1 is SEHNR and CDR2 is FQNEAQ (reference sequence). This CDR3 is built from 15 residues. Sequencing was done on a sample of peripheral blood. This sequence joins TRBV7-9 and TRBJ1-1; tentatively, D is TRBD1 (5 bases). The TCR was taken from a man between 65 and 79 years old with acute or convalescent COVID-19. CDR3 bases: TGTGCCAGCAGCTTAGCGCAGGGCGGTGACACTGAAGCTTTCTTT. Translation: CASSLAQGGDTEAFF. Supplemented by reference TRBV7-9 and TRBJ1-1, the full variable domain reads DTGVSQNPRHKITKRGQNVTFRCDPISEHNRLYWYRQTLGQGPEFLTYFQNEAQLEKSRLLSDRFSAERPKGSFSTLEIQRTEQGDSAMYLCASSLAQGGDTEAFFGQGTRLTVV.